A single TCR beta chain is shown here with its context. The source of the sample is a study of blood T cell repertoires in COVID-19. Germline CDR1 LGHNA, CDR2 YSLEER. Losses at the gene ends were 0 bases for V and 3 bases for J; bases not matched to a gene: 6. This CDR3 has 17 amino acids. The data were produced by immunoSEQ multiplex PCR, yet TCRdb's version contains in-frame clones alone and is incomplete. Altogether 75,000 to 90,000 clones are present, 80% being singletons, with the ten largest covering about 12%. The V call is TRBV4-3, the J call TRBJ2-1; 9 nucleotides line up with TRBD2. The TCR sequence derives from a woman between 40 and 50 years old with active or convalescent COVID-19. Input material: peripheral blood. Here the CDR3 reads CASSQDAASGNYNEQFF. As DNA, the CDR3 is TGCGCCAGCAGCCAAGATGCAGCTAGCGGGAACTACAATGAGCAGTTCTTC.